These T cell receptor beta chains were read from a single sample in a study of T cells in Graves' hyperthyroidism and ophthalmopathy. TCRdb re-called the multiplex PCR reads with MiXCR, one entry per CDR3 protein. The top ten hold approximately 10% of the sample, which has some 740,000 distinct CDR3 sequences, around 15% seen once. The sequencing sample was made of blood. These receptors came from a woman aged 18-30 years with Graves' hyperthyroidism. CDR3s include the opening cysteine and the closing phenylalanine or tryptophan. The order of the fields is D gene, J gene, V gene, clone size, CDR3 DNA, CDR3 protein. A D gene is named only where the DNA matches it firmly. Clone sizes are given selectively: once, few, many, or a class where the clone is expanded.

D: -; J: TRBJ2-7; V: TRBV28; size: many; DNA: TGTGCCAGCAGTCGACTCCTCCCCCCCTACGAGCAGTACTTC; CDR3: CASSRLLPPYEQYF
D: -; J: TRBJ1-2; V: TRBV30; size: many; DNA: TGTGCCTGGAGGATTCAGAATGGCTACACCTTC; CDR3: CAWRIQNGYTF
D: TRBD2; J: TRBJ2-3; V: TRBV4-2; size: -; DNA: TGTGCCAGCAGCCAAGATCGGGCTAGCGGGACGCAGTATTTT; CDR3: CASSQDRASGTQYF
D: -; J: TRBJ2-3; V: TRBV2; size: many; DNA: TGTGCCAGCAGGGAGTTTTTCACAGATACGCAGTATTTT; CDR3: CASREFFTDTQYF
D: -; J: TRBJ1-5; V: TRBV27; size: few; DNA: TGTGCCAGCAGTCAAAAGATCAATACAGGGTTTAATCAGCCCCAGCATTTT; CDR3: CASSQKINTGFNQPQHF
D: -; J: TRBJ2-1; V: TRBV7-3; size: many; DNA: TGTGCCAGCAGCTTACTAGGGAGCTCCTACAATGAGCAGTTCTTC; CDR3: CASSLLGSSYNEQFF
D: -; J: TRBJ2-1; V: TRBV29-1; size: -; DNA: TGCAGCGTAAGCCGGGACTTCTACAATGAGCAGTTCTTC; CDR3: CSVSRDFYNEQFF
D: -; J: TRBJ1-5; V: TRBV2; size: few; DNA: TGTGCCAGCAGTGCGGCGGGTTACAATCAGCCCCAGCATTTT; CDR3: CASSAAGYNQPQHF
D: -; J: TRBJ2-7; V: TRBV20-1; size: many; DNA: TGCAGTGCTAGAGGCCTGCGAGGGGACTACGAGCAGTACTTC; CDR3: CSARGLRGDYEQYF
D: -; J: TRBJ2-7; V: TRBV5-1; size: few; DNA: TGCGCCAGCAGCCCACACTCGCCCTTTCTCAATACCTACGAGCAGTACTTC; CDR3: CASSPHSPFLNTYEQYF
D: TRBD2; J: TRBJ2-1; V: TRBV19; size: -; DNA: TGTGCCAGTAGTATTACTAGCGACAACAATGAGCAGTTCTTC; CDR3: CASSITSDNNEQFF
D: -; J: TRBJ2-1; V: TRBV7-3; size: many; DNA: TGTGCCAGCAGCGCAGACTATGGCTCGCCCTACAATGAGCAGTTCTTC; CDR3: CASSADYGSPYNEQFF
D: -; J: TRBJ1-1; V: TRBV19; size: few; DNA: TGTGCCAGTGAACCGGGACGGAGGAACACTGAAGCTTTCTTT; CDR3: CASEPGRRNTEAFF
D: -; J: TRBJ1-6; V: TRBV9; size: few; DNA: TGTGCCAGCAGCGATACCCACGGGGTTAATTCACCCCTCCACTTT; CDR3: CASSDTHGVNSPLHF
D: -; J: TRBJ2-5; V: TRBV7-8; size: many; DNA: TGTGCCAGCAGCCGGACACAGACCTCCCAAGAGACCCAGTACTTC; CDR3: CASSRTQTSQETQYF
D: -; J: TRBJ2-1; V: TRBV28; size: few; DNA: TGTGCCAGCAGTTTACCATCCAGGGGGGCTGAGCAGTTCTTC; CDR3: CASSLPSRGAEQFF
D: TRBD1; J: TRBJ2-7; V: TRBV7-8; size: few; DNA: TGTGCCAGCAGCATCCGGGACAGGGGAAGGGACGAGCAGTACTTC; CDR3: CASSIRDRGRDEQYF
D: -; J: TRBJ2-7; V: TRBV5-6; size: many; DNA: TGTGCCAGCAGCTTGGACAGGCCGGACGCGGACTCCTACGAGCAGTACTTC; CDR3: CASSLDRPDADSYEQYF
D: -; J: TRBJ2-7; V: TRBV9; size: many; DNA: TGTGCCAGCAGCGCGATAGGCGAATTTACAGGGTCCTACGAGCAGTACTTC; CDR3: CASSAIGEFTGSYEQYF
D: -; J: TRBJ1-6; V: TRBV10-1; size: few; DNA: TGCGCCAGCCCCCGGGACACCGGGCAAGCCCTCCACTTT; CDR3: CASPRDTGQALHF
D: -; J: TRBJ2-3; V: TRBV28; size: few; DNA: TGTGCCAGCAGTAACGGAGGTACTGGCACAGATACGCAGTATTTT; CDR3: CASSNGGTGTDTQYF
D: TRBD1; J: TRBJ1-5; V: TRBV7-2; size: many; DNA: TGTGCCAGCTGCCACGATGGGACAGGAAATCAGCCCCAGCATTTT; CDR3: CASCHDGTGNQPQHF